This TCR beta chain originates from a study of T cells in Graves' hyperthyroidism and ophthalmopathy. The source material, RNA transcripts, was used to amplify TCR beta CDR3 regions. A set of HTBI primers served as the primers for a first-round RT-PCR of the TCR CDR3. TCRdb redid the calling of the multiplex PCR reads with MiXCR, one entry per CDR3 protein. The sample lists a few hundred thousand distinct CDR3 sequences, less than 20% occurring once. The germline V and J ends were trimmed by 6 bases and 1 base, with 15 bases remaining between them. Germline V CDR1 and CDR2: MNHNS, SASEGT. The CDR3 runs to 15 residues. Absent ophthalmopathy progression within 18 months defined stable Graves' hyperthyroidism.

Sequenced input: blood. This TCR came from a young woman with Graves' hyperthyroidism. V and J are TRBV6-1 and TRBJ1-1; D unclear. The CDR3 protein is CASSLPPGRNTEAFF. CDR3 bases: TGTGCCAGCAGCCTCCCCCCGGGGAGGAACACTGAAGCTTTCTTT.